Presented here are 21 T cell receptor beta chains from one specimen sequenced in a study of OX40 agonist ivuxolimab in advanced cancers. Some clones are missing from TCRdb's copy, which holds only in-frame ones; the method was immunoSEQ multiplex PCR. Found here are around 99,000 clones, roughly 90% of them singletons; the top ten hold 1% to 1.5%. Sequences were derived from CD4+ or CD8+ T cells sorted from blood, sampled in a trial of the OX40 agonist ivuxolimab. The receptors here all came from an adult with an advanced solid tumor such as melanoma, head and neck, liver or kidney cancer.

Of note for this clone: One end of the junction does not line up with germline, which may come from a read error. The chain links TRBV6-5 to TRBJ1-1; D possibly corresponds to TRBD1 (6 bases). The CDR3 has 14 residues. Per the germline V gene, CDR1 is MNHEY and CDR2 is SVGAGI. CDR3 in DNA: TGTGCCAGCAGTTACTCGACAGGACAAGGGCCCGGAGTCTTT. It is translated as CASSYSTGQGPGVF.

This clone was detected only once. The chain carries TRBV2 and TRBJ2-3, with D tentatively TRBD2 (6 bases). Germline V lookup: CDR1 SNHLY, CDR2 FYNNEI. The CDR3 totals 14 residues. Trimming left V 8 bases short and J 4 bases short, with 16 bases between. CDR3 sequence: CASSPGVASDTQYF. CDR3 nucleotide sequence: TGTGCCAGCTCTCCGGGAGTAGCGTCAGATACGCAGTATTTT.

The CDR3 DNA is TGTGCCAGCAGTTACTCGACTGAGAGGAACACTGAAGCTTTCTTT. Amino acids: CASSYSTERNTEAFF. The rearrangement links TRBV6-6 to TRBJ1-1, with D hard to call. Germline assignment: CDR1 MNHNY and CDR2 SVGAGI (reference sequence). The ends were cut back, 0 bases at V and 1 base at J, with 9 bases in the middle. The CDR3 sequence is 15 residues long.

CDR3 DNA: TGTGCCAGCAGCAATGGGGCTGTGGTCACTGAAGCTTTCTTT. Amino acids: CASSNGAVVTEAFF. The chain carries TRBV11-3 and TRBJ1-1; D might be TRBD1 (5 bases). The germline CDR1 and CDR2 sequences are SGHNT and YENEEA. CDR3 size: 14 residues. V was pared by 5 bases and J by 4 bases, with 14 bases between.

The rearrangement uses TRBV15 and TRBJ1-1; no clear D. This CDR3 spans 14 amino acids. V was clipped by 5 bases and J by 1 base, with 11 bases between them. CDR1 is LNHNV and CDR2 is YYDKDF in the germline V gene (reference sequence). CDR3 in DNA: TGTGCCACCAGCTATTCCGCGGAGAACACTGAAGCTTTCTTT. Translated, it gives CATSYSAENTEAFF.

The V and J genes are TRBV28 and TRBJ1-4; D not resolved. CDR1 is MDHEN and CDR2 is SYDVKM in the germline V gene. Trimming shortened V by 3 bases and J by 3 bases, and 14 bases separated the two germline ends. This CDR3 spans 16 amino acids. For the CDR3, the DNA is TGTGCCAGCAGTTTTCGGTCAGGTAGACCTAATGAAAAACTGTTTTTT. It translates to CASSFRSGRPNEKLFF.

The sample holds one count of this clone. The CDR3 DNA reads TGTGCCAGTAGTATTCTTTTTCGGGCGGGCGGGGCCAACGTCCTGACTTTC. Protein sequence: CASSILFRAGGANVLTF. V is TRBV19 and J is TRBJ2-6, with D possibly TRBD2 on 5 matching bases. The V gene lost 3 bases and the J gene lost 4 bases, with 16 bases spanning the gap. This CDR3 region has 17 residues. The germline V gene has CDR1 LNHDA and CDR2 SQIVND (reference sequence).

A single count supports this clone. The chain links TRBV6-1 to TRBJ2-7; D may be TRBD1 (7 bases). This CDR3 has 13 amino acids. CDR1 is MNHNS and CDR2 is SASEGT in the germline V gene. Trimming cost V 9 bases and J 3 bases, with 15 bases left between them. The CDR3 sequence: CASGGGTVYEQYF. Here the CDR3 DNA reads TGTGCCAGTGGAGGGGGCACGGTCTACGAGCAGTACTTC.

The V gene is TRBV28, the J gene TRBJ2-3; 10 bases are a match to TRBD2. From germline, CDR1 is MDHEN and CDR2 SYDVKM. The CDR3 spans 16 residues. Trimming took 5 bases from V and 4 from J; bases not matched to a gene: 9. The CDR3 DNA sequence: TGTGCCAGCAGTCCCCAAGAAGCGGGAGGGGCAGATACGCAGTATTTT. Its protein product is CASSPQEAGGADTQYF. The complete variable domain, with remaining parts taken from reference TRBV28 and TRBJ2-3, reads DVKVTQSSRYLVKRTGEKVFLECVQDMDHENMFWYRQDPGLGLRLIYFSYDVKMKEKGDIPEGYSVSREKKERFSLILESASTNQTSMYLCASSPQEAGGADTQYFGPGTRLTVL.

This rearrangement joins TRBV19 to TRBJ1-5; no clear D. The CDR3 has 15 amino acids. V dropped 2 bases and J dropped 2 bases, with 10 bases sitting between them. CDR1 and CDR2 from the germline V gene are LNHDA and SQIVND (reference sequence). The CDR3, as DNA: TGTGCCAGTAGTATATCTGGGGTAGGCAATCAGCCCCAGCATTTT. Protein sequence: CASSISGVGNQPQHF. The whole variable domain, remainder taken from reference TRBV19 and TRBJ1-5, is DGGITQSPKYLFRKEGQNVTLSCEQNLNHDAMYWYRQDPGQGLRLIYYSQIVNDFQKGDIAEGYSVSREKKESFPLTVTSAQKNPTAFYLCASSISGVGNQPQHFGDGTRLSIL.

The chain employs TRBV11-1 and TRBJ1-1, with TRBD1 matching 8 bases. V trimming: 4 bases; J trimming: 5 bases; junction bases outside the gene matches: 6. CDR1 is SGHAT and CDR2 is FQDESV in the germline V gene (reference sequence). This CDR3 spans 14 amino acids. The chain's CDR3 is CASSSGQGVTEAFF. For the CDR3, the DNA is TGTGCCAGCAGCTCTGGACAGGGCGTGACTGAAGCTTTCTTT.

A single count supports this clone. This chain joins TRBV7-3 and TRBJ2-2, with TRBD2 matching over 11 bases. The germline CDR1 and CDR2 sequences are SGHTA and FQGTGA. Losses at the gene ends were 2 bases for V and 4 bases for J; bases not matched to a gene: 0. The CDR3 is made up of 15 amino acids. The CDR3 reads CASSLGTSGTGELFF. Written as DNA, the CDR3 is TGTGCCAGCAGCTTAGGGACTAGCGGCACCGGGGAGCTGTTTTTT.

J is TRBJ1-5 and V is TRBV25-1; 7 nucleotides align to TRBD1. Unmatched junction bases numbered 9, after V lost 6 bases and J lost 4 bases. CDR1 and CDR2 from the germline V gene are MGHDK and SYGVNS. This CDR3 has 15 amino acids. The CDR3, as DNA: TGTGCCAGCAGCCAGGGGCAGGGGGTAAATCAGCCCCAGCATTTT. Translated, it gives CASSQGQGVNQPQHF.

The chain uses TRBV27 and TRBJ2-7; D remains unclear. Per germline, CDR1 MNHEY and CDR2 SMNVEV (reference sequence). The CDR3 sequence is 14 residues long. The V gene lost 3 bases and the J gene lost 0 bases, with 9 bases spanning the gap. CDR3 sequence (DNA): TGTGCCAGCAGTTTCAAGTATGGCTCCTACGAGCAGTACTTC. Translating it yields CASSFKYGSYEQYF.

V usage is TRBV7-3 and J usage is TRBJ2-7, with TRBD1 identical over 8 bases. Germline V gene lookup returns CDR1 SGHTA and CDR2 FQGTGA. This CDR3 is 14 amino acids long. V dropped 4 bases and J dropped 0; count of bases not matched to a gene: 2. The CDR3 DNA follows: TGTGCCAGCAGCTCGACAGGGGACTCCTACGAGCAGTACTTC. This codes for CASSSTGDSYEQYF. Complete variable domain (other parts from reference TRBV7-3 and TRBJ2-7): GAGVSQTPSNKVTEKGKYVELRCDPISGHTALYWYRQSLGQGPEFLIYFQGTGAADDSGLPNDRFFAVRPEGSVSTLKIQRTERGDSAVYLCASSSTGDSYEQYFGPGTRLTVT.

The CDR3 region has the DNA TGTGCCAGCAGTTACAGTTGGAGGCCGACTCCCTACGAGCAGTACTTC. Translated: CASSYSWRPTPYEQYF. The chain recombines TRBV6-5 with TRBJ2-7, with a weak D call TRBD2 (5 bases). The V end lost 2 bases, the J end lost 2 bases, and 16 bases lay between the germline ends. The CDR3 has 16 amino acids. Germline V gene lookup returns CDR1 MNHEY and CDR2 SVGAGI.

The V call is TRBV5-1, the J call TRBJ2-1; D might be TRBD2 (6 bases). This CDR3 is built from 14 residues. Germline CDR1 is SGHRS and CDR2 is YFSETQ. Trimming left V 4 bases short and J 4 bases short, with 12 bases between. The CDR3 region has the DNA TGCGCCAGCAGCACTGTGGCGGGGTACAATGAGCAGTTCTTC. This translates into CASSTVAGYNEQFF.

The chain couples TRBV9 to TRBJ2-2; 8 bases fit TRBD2. J gave up 5 bases and V 0 bases, and 6 bases lay outside the gene matches. The CDR3 spans 16 residues. The germline V gene encodes CDR1 SGDLS and CDR2 YYNGEE. The CDR3 nucleotides read TGTGCCAGCAGCGTAGGCAGCGGGAGAGGAACCGGGGAGCTGTTTTTT. It translates to CASSVGSGRGTGELFF.

The genes are TRBV5-4 and TRBJ1-2, with unresolved D. CDR1 and CDR2 (germline): SGHNT, YYREEE (reference sequence). There are 13 residues in the CDR3. Trimming took off 4 bases at V and 7 bases at J, with 14 bases between the two ends. CDR3 DNA sequence: TGTGCCAGCAGCCTACCGGGCACGGGTGGCTACACCTTC. Translating gives CASSLPGTGGYTF.

V is TRBV5-5 and J is TRBJ1-2; D is ambiguous. V was pared by 3 bases and J by 4 bases, with 10 bases between. This CDR3 has 13 residues. Germline CDR1 and CDR2: SGHKS and YYEKEE (reference sequence). In nucleotides, the CDR3 is TGTGCCAGCAGCTACTCTGGAATCTATGGCTACACCTTC. Translating gives CASSYSGIYGYTF.

This clone was seen more than once but under ten times. This chain joins TRBV5-1 and TRBJ2-3; D gene ambiguous. The CDR3 loop spans 11 amino acids. The germline V gene has CDR1 SGHRS and CDR2 YFSETQ. Trimming shortened V by 4 bases and J by 7 bases, and 7 bases separated the two germline ends. CDR3 sequence reads: CASSLTYTQYF. DNA for the CDR3: TGCGCCAGCAGCCTGACATATACGCAGTATTTT.